The 10 T cell receptor beta chains below come from one sample, sequenced in a study of quantifying T cell responses using KT2 cells. Background on the study: TCR alpha and beta constant-region primers primed reverse transcription of RNA.

The cDNA 3' end received a ligated oligonucleotide with a UMI. The first PCR ran approximately 4 cycles with an equimolar RC1.1 and RC1.2 beta primer mix. From the UMI-ligation and nested PCR reads, TCRdb called clonotypes with MiXCR, one entry per CDR3 protein. The table shows 39,000 or so distinct CDR3 sequences, with over 15% occurring only once. Sequencing used PBMCs spiked with cells of the T cell clone KT2. The origin of the receptors is a human donor.

V is TRBV18 and J is TRBJ2-1, with D possibly being TRBD1 or TRBD2 (7 bases each). Between the trimmed V and J ends, which lost 1 base and 1 base, there was a span of 14 bases. CDR3 size: 17 residues. Per the germline V gene, CDR1 is KGHSH and CDR2 is LQKENI. CDR3 residues: CASSPRDSGASYNEQFF. The DNA of the CDR3 is TGTGCCAGCTCACCACGGGACAGCGGGGCTTCCTACAATGAGCAGTTCTTC.

This sequence joins TRBV5-1 and TRBJ1-4; unclear D gene. Per the germline V gene, CDR1 is SGHRS and CDR2 is YFSETQ. The CDR3 runs to 16 residues. The ends were cut back, 4 bases at V and 0 bases at J, with 13 bases in the middle. Here the CDR3 DNA reads TGCGCCAGCAGCCCGGAGATCGGGTCAACTAATGAAAAACTGTTTTTT. Translated, it gives CASSPEIGSTNEKLFF.

This chain uses TRBV20-1 with TRBJ1-3; D not resolved. CDR3 length: 13 residues. CDR1 is DFQATT and CDR2 is SNEGSKA in the germline V gene (reference sequence). The V and J ends lost 5 bases and 0 bases respectively, with 8 bases between them. The CDR3 reads CSAQDISGNTIYF. CDR3 nucleotide sequence: TGCAGTGCTCAGGATATCTCTGGAAACACCATATATTTT.

The chain carries TRBV24-1 and TRBJ2-1, with a possible D match to TRBD1 (5 bases). Trimming stripped 1 base from V and 0 bases from J, with 12 bases between. The CDR3 totals 17 residues. Germline loops: CDR1 KGHDR, CDR2 SFDVKD. This CDR3 is CATSDFRAGLSYNEQFF. CDR3 bases: TGTGCCACCAGTGATTTTCGGGCAGGGCTCTCCTACAATGAGCAGTTCTTC.

This clonotype was counted ten times or more. The V and J genes are TRBV4-2 and TRBJ1-5; maybe TRBD1 (5 bases). This CDR3 has 15 amino acids. V lost 4 bases and J lost 4, with 14 bases in between. The germline V gene has CDR1 LGHNA and CDR2 YNFKEQ. CDR3: CASSPGHLTNQPQHF. The CDR3 bases are TGTGCCAGCAGCCCCGGACACCTTACGAATCAGCCCCAGCATTTT.

This clonotype was detected ten times or more. V usage is TRBV20-1 and J usage is TRBJ1-1; D not certain. Between the trimmed V and J ends, which lost 1 base and 3 bases, there was a span of 9 bases. Germline assignment: CDR1 DFQATT and CDR2 SNEGSKA (reference sequence). The CDR3 extends over 13 amino acids. Here the CDR3 reads CSARVYAYTEAFF. DNA of the CDR3: TGCAGTGCTAGAGTTTACGCTTACACTGAAGCTTTCTTT.

The CDR3 loop reads CASSPGGAGDVNEKLFF. CDR3 sequence (DNA): TGTGCCAGCAGCCCCGGTGGTGCAGGGGACGTAAATGAAAAACTGTTTTTT. The rearrangement uses TRBV7-9 and TRBJ1-4; D possibly corresponds to TRBD1 (6 bases). Germline lookup yields CDR1 SEHNR and CDR2 FQNEAQ (reference sequence). The CDR3 runs to 17 residues. V lost 5 bases and J 5 bases, leaving 21 bases between the germline ends.

This rearrangement joins TRBV6-5 to TRBJ1-1; 7 bases are a match to TRBD1. With V trimmed by 5 bases and J by 2 bases, 8 bases remained unmatched. The CDR3 is 15 amino acids. From germline, CDR1 is MNHEY and CDR2 SVGAGI. CDR3 coding DNA: TGTGCCAGCAGTCGACAGGGAAACCTCAACACTGAAGCTTTCTTT. It codes for CASSRQGNLNTEAFF.

This clonotype was observed at least ten times. The V and J genes are TRBV6-1 and TRBJ1-1; D is possibly TRBD1 (6 bases). The V gene lost 0 bases and the J gene lost 5 bases, with 10 bases spanning the gap. Germline V lookup: CDR1 MNHNS, CDR2 SASEGT. The CDR3 has 14 amino acids. CDR3 DNA sequence: TGTGCCAGCAGTGAAGCGGCAGGGGAAACTGAAGCTTTCTTT. It specifies CASSEAAGETEAFF.

Many counts were recorded for this clonotype. The J gene is TRBJ2-7, the V gene TRBV12-3 or TRBV12-4; the match to TRBD1 covers 9 bases. The J segment lost 7 bases and the V segment lost 0 bases, leaving 7 bases of the junction unmatched. The CDR3 extends over 15 amino acids. The CDR3 nucleotides read TGTGCCAGCAGTTTAGCCCGGGACAGGGTGGAAGAGCAGTACTTC. Translating it yields CASSLARDRVEEQYF.